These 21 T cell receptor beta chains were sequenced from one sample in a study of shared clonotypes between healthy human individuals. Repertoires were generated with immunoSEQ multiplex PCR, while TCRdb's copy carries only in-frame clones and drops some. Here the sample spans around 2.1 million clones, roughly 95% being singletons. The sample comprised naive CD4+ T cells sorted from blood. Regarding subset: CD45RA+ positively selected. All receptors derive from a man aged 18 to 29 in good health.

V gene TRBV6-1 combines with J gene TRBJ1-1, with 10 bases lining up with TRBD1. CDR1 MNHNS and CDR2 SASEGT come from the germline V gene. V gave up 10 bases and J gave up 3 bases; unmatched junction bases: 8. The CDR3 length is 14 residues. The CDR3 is CATGGDRGHTEAFF. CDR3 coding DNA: TGTGCCACCGGGGGGGACAGGGGTCACACTGAAGCTTTCTTT.

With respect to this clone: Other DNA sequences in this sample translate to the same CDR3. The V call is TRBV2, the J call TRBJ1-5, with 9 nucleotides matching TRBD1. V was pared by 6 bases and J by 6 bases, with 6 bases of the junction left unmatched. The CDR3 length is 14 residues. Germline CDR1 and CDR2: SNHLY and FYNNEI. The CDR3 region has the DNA TGTGCCAGCAGGGGCACAGGGGGCAGTCAGCCCCAGCATTTT. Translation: CASRGTGGSQPQHF.

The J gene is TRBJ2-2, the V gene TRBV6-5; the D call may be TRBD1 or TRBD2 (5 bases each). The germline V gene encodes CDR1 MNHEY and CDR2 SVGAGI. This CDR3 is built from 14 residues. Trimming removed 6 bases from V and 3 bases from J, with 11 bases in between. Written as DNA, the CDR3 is TGTGCCAGCAGCCGGGACCCATACACCGGGGAGCTGTTTTTT. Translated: CASSRDPYTGELFF.

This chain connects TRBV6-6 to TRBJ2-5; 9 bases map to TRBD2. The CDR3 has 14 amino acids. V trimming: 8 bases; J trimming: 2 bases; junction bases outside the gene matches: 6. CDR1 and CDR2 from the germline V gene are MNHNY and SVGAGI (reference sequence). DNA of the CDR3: TGTGCCAGCCAAAGGACTAGCGTTCAAGAGACCCAGTACTTC. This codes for CASQRTSVQETQYF.

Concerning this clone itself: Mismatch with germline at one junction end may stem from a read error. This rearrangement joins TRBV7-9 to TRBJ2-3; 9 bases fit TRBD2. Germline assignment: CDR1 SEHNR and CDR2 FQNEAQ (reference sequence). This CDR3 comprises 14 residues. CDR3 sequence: CGDDSGRAADTQYF. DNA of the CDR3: TGCGGTGACGATAGCGGGAGAGCGGCAGATACGCAGTATTTT. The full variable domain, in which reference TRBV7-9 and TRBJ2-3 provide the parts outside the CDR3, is DTGVSQNPRHKITKRGQNVTFRCDPISEHNRLYWYRQTLGQGPEFLTYFQNEAQLEKSRLLSDRFSAERPKGSFSTLEIQRTEQGDSAMYLCGDDSGRAADTQYFGPGTRLTVL.

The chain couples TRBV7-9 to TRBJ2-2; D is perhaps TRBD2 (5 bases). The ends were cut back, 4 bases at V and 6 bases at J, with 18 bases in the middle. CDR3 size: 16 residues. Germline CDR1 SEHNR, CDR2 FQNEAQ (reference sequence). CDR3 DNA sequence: TGTGCCAGCAGCTCGGTAGCGAAAGTTTCTGCCGGGGAGCTGTTTTTT. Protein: CASSSVAKVSAGELFF.

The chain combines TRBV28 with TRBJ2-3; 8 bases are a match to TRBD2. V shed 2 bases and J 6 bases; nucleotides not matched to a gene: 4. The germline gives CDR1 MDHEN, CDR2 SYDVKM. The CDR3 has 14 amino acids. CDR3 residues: CASSLPPGGDTQYF. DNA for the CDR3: TGTGCCAGCAGTTTACCCCCGGGGGGGGATACGCAGTATTTT.

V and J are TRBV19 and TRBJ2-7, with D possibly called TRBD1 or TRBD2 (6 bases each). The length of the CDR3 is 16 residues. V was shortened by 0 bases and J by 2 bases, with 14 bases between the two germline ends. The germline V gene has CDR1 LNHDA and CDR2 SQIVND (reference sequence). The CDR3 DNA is TGTGCCAGTAGTATAGAAGGGGGGCAGGGAACCTACGAGCAGTACTTC. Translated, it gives CASSIEGGQGTYEQYF.

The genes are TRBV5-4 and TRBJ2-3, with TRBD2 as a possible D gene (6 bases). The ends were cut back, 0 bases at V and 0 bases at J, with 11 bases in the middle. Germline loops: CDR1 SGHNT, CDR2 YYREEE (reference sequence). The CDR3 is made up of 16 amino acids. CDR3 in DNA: TGTGCCAGCAGCTTGGGGGCGGGGACTAGCACAGATACGCAGTATTTT. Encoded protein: CASSLGAGTSTDTQYF.

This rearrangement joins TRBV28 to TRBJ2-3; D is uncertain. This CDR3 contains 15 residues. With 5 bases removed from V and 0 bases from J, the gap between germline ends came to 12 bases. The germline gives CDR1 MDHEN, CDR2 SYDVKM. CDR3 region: CASSPAPGSTDTQYF. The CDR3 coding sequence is TGTGCCAGCAGTCCCGCCCCCGGCAGCACAGATACGCAGTATTTT.

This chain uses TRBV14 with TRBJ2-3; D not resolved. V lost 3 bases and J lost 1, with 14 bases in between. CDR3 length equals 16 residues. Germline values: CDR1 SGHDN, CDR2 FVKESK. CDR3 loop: CASSHGKSPGTDTQYF. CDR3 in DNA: TGTGCCAGCAGCCACGGAAAGAGCCCTGGCACAGATACGCAGTATTTT.

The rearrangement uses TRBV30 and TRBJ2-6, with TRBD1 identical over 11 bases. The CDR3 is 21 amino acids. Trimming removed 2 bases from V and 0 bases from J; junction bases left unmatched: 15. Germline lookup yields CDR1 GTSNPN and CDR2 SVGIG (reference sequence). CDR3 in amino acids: CAWSPPGQGAGMGSGANVLTF. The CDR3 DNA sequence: TGTGCCTGGAGTCCCCCAGGACAGGGGGCAGGTATGGGCTCTGGGGCCAACGTCCTGACTTTC.

The CDR3 sequence: CASSWTQISTDTQYF. The CDR3 DNA follows: TGTGCCAGCAGTTGGACACAAATTAGCACAGATACGCAGTATTTT. The rearrangement links TRBV6-5 to TRBJ2-3; tentatively, D is TRBD1 (5 bases). The ends were cut back, 4 bases at V and 0 bases at J, with 11 bases in the middle. CDR1 and CDR2 (germline): MNHEY, SVGAGI. This CDR3 has 15 amino acids.

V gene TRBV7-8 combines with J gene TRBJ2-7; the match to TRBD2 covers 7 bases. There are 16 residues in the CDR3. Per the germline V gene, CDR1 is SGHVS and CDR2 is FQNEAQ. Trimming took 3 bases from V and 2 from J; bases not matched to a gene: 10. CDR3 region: CASSLGPSGATYEQYF. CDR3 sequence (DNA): TGTGCCAGCAGCTTGGGACCTAGCGGCGCCACCTACGAGCAGTACTTC.

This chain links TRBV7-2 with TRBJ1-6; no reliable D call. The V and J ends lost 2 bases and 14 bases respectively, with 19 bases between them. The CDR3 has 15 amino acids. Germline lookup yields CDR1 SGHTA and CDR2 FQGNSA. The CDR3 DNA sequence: TGTGCCAGCAGCTTACAATACGCCCCGGGGTTGGCCCTCCACTTT. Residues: CASSLQYAPGLALHF.

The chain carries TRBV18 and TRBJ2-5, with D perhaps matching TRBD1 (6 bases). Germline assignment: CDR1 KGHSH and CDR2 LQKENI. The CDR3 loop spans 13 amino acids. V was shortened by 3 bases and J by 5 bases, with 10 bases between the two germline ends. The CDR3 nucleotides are TGTGCCAGCTCACCCATACAGGGTGAGACCCAGTACTTC. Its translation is CASSPIQGETQYF.

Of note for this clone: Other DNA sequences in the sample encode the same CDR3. CDR3 in amino acids: CASSSTVTGELFF. The CDR3 region has the DNA TGCGCCAGCAGCTCTACAGTAACCGGGGAGCTGTTTTTT. V gene TRBV5-1 combines with J gene TRBJ2-2; unclear D gene. The CDR3 length is 13 residues. Trimming took 3 bases from V and 5 from J, leaving 8 bases between them. The germline V gene encodes CDR1 SGHRS and CDR2 YFSETQ.

CDR3 bases: TGTGCCAGCAGCACCGGGGAGGACGAAAAACTGTTTTTT. Its protein product is CASSTGEDEKLFF. The chain carries TRBV21-1 and TRBJ1-4. TRBV21-1 is a documented pseudogene. There are 13 residues in the CDR3.

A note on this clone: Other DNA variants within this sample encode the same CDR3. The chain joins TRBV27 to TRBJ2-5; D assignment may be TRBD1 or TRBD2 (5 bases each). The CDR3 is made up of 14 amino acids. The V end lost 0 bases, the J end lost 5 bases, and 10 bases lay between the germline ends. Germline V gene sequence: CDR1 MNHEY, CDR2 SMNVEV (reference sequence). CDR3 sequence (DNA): TGTGCCAGCAGTTTATCCACCTGGGGGGAGACCCAGTACTTC. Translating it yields CASSLSTWGETQYF.

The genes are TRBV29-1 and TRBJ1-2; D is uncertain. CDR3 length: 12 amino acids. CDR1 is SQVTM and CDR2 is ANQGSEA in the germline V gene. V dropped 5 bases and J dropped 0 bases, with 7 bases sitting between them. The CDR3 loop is CSVSGSNYGYTF. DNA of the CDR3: TGCAGCGTTAGCGGCTCTAACTATGGCTACACCTTC.

For the CDR3, the DNA is TGTGCCAGCAGCCCGGGGACACAGACCTACGAGCAGTACTTC. Protein product: CASSPGTQTYEQYF. This chain connects TRBV7-2 to TRBJ2-7, with D possibly being TRBD1 (6 bases). With 5 bases removed from V and 2 bases from J, the gap between germline ends came to 13 bases. From germline, CDR1 is SGHTA and CDR2 FQGNSA. The CDR3 is 14 residues long.